The sequence of this TCR beta chain was determined in a study of OX40 agonist ivuxolimab in advanced cancers. Profiling relied on immunoSEQ multiplex PCR, and the TCRdb table lists in-frame clones only, not all of them. This sample has 35,000 to 40,000 clones; 80% to 90% occur once, and the top ten carry approximately 32%. Germline CDR1 reads SGHRS; CDR2 reads YFSETQ. This CDR3 spans 15 amino acids. The V and J ends lost 0 bases and 0 bases respectively, with 7 bases between them. The chain is built from TRBV5-1 and TRBJ1-5; D is unclear. The sequencing used CD4+ or CD8+ T cells sorted from blood, collected in a trial of the OX40 agonist ivuxolimab. The source is an adult with an advanced solid tumor such as melanoma, head and neck, liver or kidney cancer. The CDR3 DNA follows: TGCGCCAGCAGCTTGGGGGAAAATAGCAATCAGCCCCAGCATTTT. It yields the protein CASSLGENSNQPQHF.